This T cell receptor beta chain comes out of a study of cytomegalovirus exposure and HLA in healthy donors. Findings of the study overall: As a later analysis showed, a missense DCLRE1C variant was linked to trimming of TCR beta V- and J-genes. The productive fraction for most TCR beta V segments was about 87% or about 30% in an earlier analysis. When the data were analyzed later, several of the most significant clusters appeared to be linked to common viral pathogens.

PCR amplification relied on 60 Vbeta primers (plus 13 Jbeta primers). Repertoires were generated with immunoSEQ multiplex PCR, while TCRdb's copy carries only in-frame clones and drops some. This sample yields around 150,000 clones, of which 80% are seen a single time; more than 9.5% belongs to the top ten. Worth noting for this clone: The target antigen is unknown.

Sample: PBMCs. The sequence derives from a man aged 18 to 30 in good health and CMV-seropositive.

CDR3 protein: CASSLMIFGGADTQYF. Here the CDR3 DNA reads TGTGCCAGCAGCTTAATGATCTTTGGGGGGGCAGATACGCAGTATTTT. The chain carries TRBV7-2 and TRBJ2-3; 7 bases are shared with TRBD2. Looked up from germline, CDR1 is SGHTA and CDR2 is FQGNSA. The CDR3 has 16 residues. Trimming cost V 2 bases and J 4 bases; bases outside gene matches: 9.